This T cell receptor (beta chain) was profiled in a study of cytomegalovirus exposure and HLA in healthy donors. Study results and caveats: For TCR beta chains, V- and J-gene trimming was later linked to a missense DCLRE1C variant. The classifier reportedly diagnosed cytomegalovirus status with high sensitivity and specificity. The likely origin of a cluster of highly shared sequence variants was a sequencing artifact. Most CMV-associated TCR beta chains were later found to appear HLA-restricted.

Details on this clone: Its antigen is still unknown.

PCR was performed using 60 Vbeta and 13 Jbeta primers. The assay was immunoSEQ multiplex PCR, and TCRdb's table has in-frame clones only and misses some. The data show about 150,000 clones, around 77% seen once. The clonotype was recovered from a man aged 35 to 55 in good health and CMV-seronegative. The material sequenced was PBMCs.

The CDR3 region has the DNA TGCGCCAGCAGCTCCCGGGACAGGGATATCTATGAGCAGTTCTTC. It codes for CASSSRDRDIYEQFF. V is TRBV5-1 and J is TRBJ2-1; 9 bases agree with TRBD1. J lost 8 bases, V lost 3 bases, and 9 bases had no gene match. CDR1 SGHRS and CDR2 YFSETQ come from the germline V gene. The CDR3 runs 15 residues.